Below, 23 T cell receptor beta chains from the same sample are listed, as sequenced in a study of cytotoxic CD8 clonotypes in ibrutinib-treated CLL. TCRdb keeps only in-frame clones here, not all; method: immunoSEQ multiplex PCR. The data show roughly 130,000 clones, around 90% seen once. This specimen consisted of PBMCs, obtained after 12 months of ibrutinib treatment. These receptors were obtained from a human donor with chronic lymphocytic leukemia.

V gene TRBV6-1 combines with J gene TRBJ2-6, with D tentatively TRBD1 or TRBD2 (5 bases each). The CDR3 runs to 15 residues. Germline lookup yields CDR1 MNHNS and CDR2 SASEGT. V was cut by 8 bases and J by 0 bases, with 11 bases left in between. The CDR3 loop is CASVEGSSGANVLTF. The CDR3 bases are TGTGCCAGCGTAGAGGGGAGCTCTGGGGCCAACGTCCTGACTTTC.

Worth noting for this clone: In the same sample, other DNA sequences code for this CDR3. DNA of the CDR3: TGTGCCAGCAGCGTAGAAGGGTACAATGAGCAGTTCTTC. Protein sequence: CASSVEGYNEQFF. The chain has TRBV9 and TRBJ2-1; no firm D call. CDR1 is SGDLS and CDR2 is YYNGEE in the germline V gene. V was pared by 0 bases and J by 4 bases, with 5 bases between. This CDR3 has 13 residues.

The chain couples TRBV27 to TRBJ1-2; maybe TRBD1 (6 bases). This CDR3 comprises 18 residues. CDR1 MNHEY and CDR2 SMNVEV come from the germline V gene (reference sequence). V dropped 3 bases and J dropped 5 bases, with 25 bases sitting between them. The CDR3 region is CASSFVGTPGGGIYGYTF. The CDR3 DNA reads as TGTGCCAGCAGTTTTGTTGGGACCCCTGGAGGGGGAATATATGGCTACACCTTC.

The V gene is TRBV19, the J gene TRBJ2-7; D is unresolved. From germline, CDR1 is LNHDA and CDR2 SQIVND (reference sequence). The CDR3 totals 16 residues. V was pared by 2 bases and J by 2 bases, with 16 bases between. The CDR3 loop reads CASSINPPRDTYEQYF. The CDR3 nucleotides are TGTGCCAGTAGTATAAACCCGCCGAGAGATACCTACGAGCAGTACTTC. Looking up the rest from reference TRBV19 and TRBJ2-7 gives the full variable domain: DGGITQSPKYLFRKEGQNVTLSCEQNLNHDAMYWYRQDPGQGLRLIYYSQIVNDFQKGDIAEGYSVSREKKESFPLTVTSAQKNPTAFYLCASSINPPRDTYEQYFGPGTRLTVT.

This clone appeared a single time. The J gene is TRBJ2-3, the V gene TRBV27; the match to TRBD2 covers 7 bases. The CDR3 spans 18 residues. Per germline, CDR1 MNHEY and CDR2 SMNVEV (reference sequence). V trimming: 1 base; J trimming: 4 bases; junction bases outside the gene matches: 14. The CDR3 loop is CASSLFVGQAGSPDTQYF. The CDR3 bases are TGTGCCAGCAGTTTATTTGTGGGCCAAGCGGGATCCCCAGATACGCAGTATTTT.

The V call is TRBV20-1, the J call TRBJ1-2; D is unresolved. V was clipped by 3 bases and J by 3 bases, with 5 bases between them. The length of the CDR3 is 11 residues. Germline CDR1 reads DFQATT; CDR2 reads SNEGSKA (reference sequence). Written as DNA, the CDR3 is TGCAGTGCTAGGCGGTACTATGGCTACACCTTC. As protein: CSARRYYGYTF.

This clone was found once. The chain joins TRBV28 to TRBJ2-1; 8 positions match TRBD2. V gave up 8 bases and J gave up 0 bases; unmatched junction bases: 3. The CDR3 loop spans 14 amino acids. Germline V lookup: CDR1 MDHEN, CDR2 SYDVKM. As DNA, the CDR3 is TGTGCCAGCGGGGGGACTAGCTCCTACAATGAGCAGTTCTTC. This codes for CASGGTSSYNEQFF.

The chain uses TRBV7-9 and TRBJ1-5, with TRBD1 matching over 9 bases. J lost 4 bases, V lost 1 base, and 5 bases had no gene match. The CDR3 contains 16 residues. The germline V gene has CDR1 SEHNR and CDR2 FQNEAQ (reference sequence). DNA for the CDR3: TGTGCCAGCAGCTTAGTGACAGGGGGTTTGAATCAGCCCCAGCATTTT. Protein product: CASSLVTGGLNQPQHF. Complete variable domain (other parts from reference TRBV7-9 and TRBJ1-5): DTGVSQNPRHKITKRGQNVTFRCDPISEHNRLYWYRQTLGQGPEFLTYFQNEAQLEKSRLLSDRFSAERPKGSFSTLEIQRTEQGDSAMYLCASSLVTGGLNQPQHFGDGTRLSIL.

Of note for this clone: The same CDR3 arises from other DNA sequences in this sample as well. V gene TRBV19 combines with J gene TRBJ2-3; D is ambiguous. The CDR3 loop spans 12 amino acids. V was trimmed by 8 bases and J by 0 bases, leaving 6 bases between them. CDR1 and CDR2 from the germline V gene are LNHDA and SQIVND (reference sequence). CDR3 protein: CASSVSTDTQYF. CDR3 coding DNA: TGTGCCAGTTCAGTGAGCACAGATACGCAGTATTTT.

This chain uses TRBV5-1 with TRBJ2-1, with TRBD1 as a possible D gene (5 bases). Trimming took 3 bases from V and 6 from J, leaving 16 bases between them. Germline V lookup: CDR1 SGHRS, CDR2 YFSETQ. This CDR3 comprises 15 residues. CDR3 amino acids: CASSWSGSTGNEQFF. DNA for the CDR3: TGCGCCAGCAGCTGGTCAGGGTCTACGGGCAATGAGCAGTTCTTC.

This rearrangement joins TRBV2 to TRBJ1-3; weak D call: TRBD1 (5 bases). The CDR3 spans 16 residues. V lost 2 bases and J 0 bases, leaving 11 bases between the germline ends. The germline V gene has CDR1 SNHLY and CDR2 FYNNEI. CDR3: CASSERGGISGNTIYF. CDR3 in DNA: TGTGCCAGCAGTGAACGCGGGGGGATCTCTGGAAACACCATATATTTT.

The chain joins TRBV10-1 to TRBJ1-5; D call uncertain. Germline CDR1 WNHNN, CDR2 SYGVQD (reference sequence). The CDR3 loop spans 13 amino acids. V was pared by 0 bases and J by 9 bases, with 9 bases between. The CDR3 bases are TGCGCCAGCAGTGAGTCCGGGAAAAGGCCCCAGCATTTT. Encoded protein: CASSESGKRPQHF.

Worth noting for this clone: The same CDR3 can be traced to other DNA sequences in this sample. This chain links TRBV6-5 with TRBJ1-4, with TRBD1 matching 11 bases. The trim removed 4 bases at V and 3 bases at J, leaving 4 bases unmatched. CDR1 and CDR2 from the germline V gene are MNHEY and SVGAGI. The CDR3 contains 16 residues. The DNA of the CDR3 is TGTGCCAGCAGTTCCGGACAGGGGGCTGCTAATGAAAAACTGTTTTTT. Translated: CASSSGQGAANEKLFF.

The J gene is TRBJ2-7, the V gene TRBV18; perhaps D is TRBD1 or TRBD2 (7 bases each). The CDR3 has 15 amino acids. The germline V gene has CDR1 KGHSH and CDR2 LQKENI. The V end was cut by 3 bases, the J end by 2 bases, with 14 bases between. The CDR3: CASSPGQGGTYEQYF. CDR3 sequence (DNA): TGTGCCAGCTCACCTGGTCAGGGGGGGACCTACGAGCAGTACTTC.

The rearrangement joins TRBV6-5 to TRBJ2-7; 9 nucleotides line up with TRBD2. The CDR3 has 15 residues. Trimming cost V 0 bases and J 3 bases; bases outside gene matches: 3. CDR1 and CDR2 from the germline V gene are MNHEY and SVGAGI. Here the CDR3 reads CASSYSAAGGYEQYF. CDR3 nucleotides: TGTGCCAGCAGTTACTCGGCAGCGGGAGGCTACGAGCAGTACTTC.

The CDR3 sequence is CASSQDALSYEQYF. The CDR3 nucleotides read TGTGCCAGTAGTCAGGACGCTCTCTCCTACGAGCAGTACTTC. The rearrangement uses TRBV19 and TRBJ2-7; no definite D call. Per the germline V gene, CDR1 is LNHDA and CDR2 is SQIVND (reference sequence). The CDR3 runs 14 residues. V was clipped by 5 bases and J by 0 bases, with 11 bases between them.

The genes are TRBV10-1 and TRBJ2-1, with 11 positions matching TRBD2. CDR3 size: 16 residues. Germline V gives CDR1 WNHNN, CDR2 SYGVQD (reference sequence). V gave up 1 base and J gave up 5 bases; unmatched junction bases: 4. The CDR3 is CASSEYPGLADNEQFF. The CDR3 bases are TGCGCCAGCAGTGAGTACCCGGGACTAGCGGACAATGAGCAGTTCTTC.

V is TRBV6-5 and J is TRBJ1-5, with TRBD1 matching over 7 bases. Unmatched junction bases numbered 10, after V lost 6 bases and J lost 5 bases. CDR3 length: 15 residues. Germline values: CDR1 MNHEY, CDR2 SVGAGI. The CDR3 nucleotides read TGTGCCAGCAGGCCTAGGGACAGTACTTATCAGCCCCAGCATTTT. It is translated as CASRPRDSTYQPQHF.

The V gene is TRBV7-9, the J gene TRBJ2-2, with TRBD1 as a possible D gene (6 bases). Between the trimmed V and J ends, which lost 5 bases and 2 bases, there was a span of 18 bases. The CDR3 runs 17 residues. From germline, CDR1 is SEHNR and CDR2 FQNEAQ (reference sequence). In DNA form, the CDR3 reads TGTGCCAGCAGCGGTAGGACAGACGGAACAAACACCGGGGAGCTGTTTTTT. This translates into CASSGRTDGTNTGELFF.

V and J are TRBV19 and TRBJ2-1; 12 nucleotides line up with TRBD1. Germline V gene data show CDR1 as LNHDA and CDR2 as SQIVND (reference sequence). The CDR3 has 22 residues. V was pared by 3 bases and J by 7 bases, with 25 bases of the junction left unmatched. The CDR3 sequence is CASSMFWGTGGPLLLLLNEQFF. CDR3 nucleotides: TGTGCCAGTAGTATGTTCTGGGGGACAGGGGGCCCTCTACTTCTACTCTTGAATGAGCAGTTCTTC. Variable domain in full (rest from reference TRBV19 and TRBJ2-1): DGGITQSPKYLFRKEGQNVTLSCEQNLNHDAMYWYRQDPGQGLRLIYYSQIVNDFQKGDIAEGYSVSREKKESFPLTVTSAQKNPTAFYLCASSMFWGTGGPLLLLLNEQFFGPGTRLTVL.

This clone was counted between two and nine times. The chain links TRBV2 to TRBJ2-7; TRBD1 agrees at 7 bases. The CDR3 is 14 amino acids. Looked up from germline, CDR1 is SNHLY and CDR2 is FYNNEI. Unmatched junction bases numbered 9, after V lost 7 bases and J lost 3 bases. For the CDR3, the DNA is TGTGCCAGCACCCGGGACAGTGACATCTACGAGCAGTACTTC. This codes for CASTRDSDIYEQYF.

The rearrangement links TRBV6-1 to TRBJ2-3; 9 nucleotides agree with TRBD1. The CDR3 sequence is 18 residues long. The germline V gene encodes CDR1 MNHNS and CDR2 SASEGT. Trimming took 0 bases from V and 3 from J; bases not matched to a gene: 10. The CDR3 here is CASSEASFGTGRTDTQYF. The CDR3 nucleotides are TGTGCCAGCAGTGAAGCTAGCTTCGGGACAGGGAGGACAGATACGCAGTATTTT.

CDR3 in DNA: TGTGCCAGTTTAGGCAGCAATCAGCCCCAGCATTTT. Translating gives CASLGSNQPQHF. The chain links TRBV19 to TRBJ1-5; D not resolved. This CDR3 is 12 amino acids long. The V end lost 8 bases, the J end lost 1 base, and 6 bases lay between the germline ends. Germline CDR1 reads LNHDA; CDR2 reads SQIVND (reference sequence).